This TCR beta chain derives from a study of blood T cell repertoires in COVID-19. Study details: Samples of COVID-19 (acute and convalescent) were obtained from the United States, Italy and Spain. From T cells, B-cell-depleted T cells, or PBMCs came the material, which was cDNA or gDNA.

Methods used by the authors: Estimation of nucleated cell counts relied on the amplification of reference gene primers. Some clones are missing from TCRdb's copy, which holds only in-frame ones; the method was immunoSEQ multiplex PCR. V and J calls and clone size come straight from that table; D and trimming were deduced from the DNA. Altogether 70,000 to 80,000 clones are present, about 80% being singletons, with the ten largest covering approximately 14%. V lost 4 bases and J 0 bases, leaving 12 bases between the germline ends. The CDR3 is 15 residues long. Germline V CDR1 and CDR2: SGDLS, YYNGEE. This rearrangement joins TRBV9 to TRBJ2-3; tentative D call: TRBD2 (5 bases). Sequencing used peripheral blood. This receptor was taken from a woman older than 75 with acute or convalescent COVID-19. CDR3: CASSLGGGSTDTQYF. CDR3 DNA sequence: TGTGCCAGCAGCTTGGGTGGAGGCAGCACAGATACGCAGTATTTT.